This T cell receptor beta chain was found in a study of blood T cell repertoires in COVID-19. Study-level information: Some COVID-19 samples were acute and others convalescent; all came from the United States, Italy and Spain.

In the authors' workflow: Researchers report that nucleated cell counts were estimated from reference gene primer amplification. Sequenced by immunoSEQ multiplex PCR; TCRdb stores in-frame clones only, minus some. For V, J and clone size, that table is used; D and trimming come from the DNA. The table shows over 90,000 clones, with about 87% occurring only once. The length of the CDR3 is 15 residues. This receptor was taken from a man between 50 and 59 years old with active or convalescent COVID-19. The chain employs TRBV21-1 and TRBJ1-5. TRBV21-1 is recorded as a pseudogene. Material: peripheral blood. The chain's CDR3 is CASSKWEGGNQPQHF. The CDR3 DNA sequence: TGTGCCAGCAGCAAATGGGAGGGGGGTAATCAGCCCCAGCATTTT.